Sequencing of this T cell receptor (beta chain) was carried out in a study of cytomegalovirus exposure and HLA in healthy donors (dated by TCRdb to about 2017). A note on the overall study: In an earlier analysis of under 600 of the donors, around 300 Gb of sequence data and 100 million or so unique TCR beta sequences from 150 million to 200 million T cells were reported. The study used immunosequencing to profile the T cell repertoires of approximately 630 subjects and linked those repertoires to cytomegalovirus serostatus. Of the roughly 400 genotyped donors, less than 90% were placed in the genetic ancestry cluster associated with self-reported Caucasian donors. A later genetic analysis used genome-wide SNP genotypes for about 65% of the 666 donors, treating that subset as a discovery cohort. In the later analysis, no new phenotypic data were used to find candidate immune exposures; instead, reliance was placed on TCR beta sequences and their occurrence across donors. On average, 235,054 unique TCR beta nucleotide sequences were sequenced per donor among about 400 genotyped donors of the cohort, with around 19% of those sequences being non-productive. The study was designed to test whether signatures of past pathogen exposure could be identified by cataloging public T cell receptors. Donor age, sex, ethnicity and CMV serostatus were collected together with the repertoire data. An early release that covered 640 HLA-typed donors contained 250 to 350 gigabases of sequencing data and roughly 84 million unique TCR sequences. To study patterns of TCR occurrence, a later analysis re-analyzed previously published TCR beta repertoires from 550 to 800 donors and added high-resolution HLA genotyping. Roughly five DR-DQ haplotypes were handled as single units for association and clustering, since linkage in the cohort was strong. Along with the approximately 700-subject first cohort, a separate validation cohort of over 90 different subjects was used. Every repertoire in the discovery cohort had been generated on one and the same sequencing platform. Both class I and class II loci were covered by HLA typing, at four-digit resolution. To predict cytomegalovirus infection status, the study brought together high-throughput TCR immunosequencing, statistical association of individual TCRs with disease status, and machine learning. Typing coverage differed by locus: A, B, C, DRB1 and DQB1 were typed in roughly 620-630 donors, DQA1 in 522, DPA1 in some 610, and DPB1 in roughly 470. To decide whether each TCR beta V gene segment behaved as functional or pseudogenic, an earlier analysis of some 600 of the donors relied on high-throughput TCR beta sequencing.

The cysteine opens and the phenylalanine closes a CDR3 of 16 amino acids. The only DNA kept is the CDR3, 48 bases in frame from the first base. V drops 2 bases and J drops 7 bases, leaving 20 bases in between. The germline V gene gives CDR1 as KGHSH and CDR2 as LQKENI. The cohort was made up of 666 healthy bone marrow donors. At the time of sampling, every cohort member was nominally healthy, though immune exposures that went unrecorded were likely present. The donor was CMV seropositive and was included in the group of around 300 seropositive cohort members. A peripheral blood sample was collected from each donor, and TCR beta sequencing was performed on peripheral blood mononuclear cells. Genomic DNA was extracted from the blood cell samples with the Qiagen DNeasy Blood Extraction Kit. Library preparation used the immunoSEQ multiplex PCR assay. For the multiplex PCR, a mixture combining 60 forward primers for TCR Vbeta segments and 13 reverse primers for TCR Jbeta segments was used. The CDR3 region of rearranged TCR beta genes was amplified from genomic DNA by a multiplex PCR assay. The Illumina HiSeq System was used to sequence the amplified TCR beta libraries as 87-base-pair reads. The authors' analysis ran thus. In a later analysis, about 80 million unique TCR beta chains were counted across the 650 to 700 repertoires, and roughly 11 million of these chains were shared by at least two donors. A nearest-neighbor algorithm error-corrected the raw reads and collapsed the reads into unique sequences, merging closely related sequences to remove PCR and sequencing errors. V, D and J gene segments were assigned by aligning CDR3 sequences to IMGT reference sequences. For a sequence to be retained, a match of at least six nucleotides to both a V gene segment and a J gene segment was required. Rearrangements were called productive when the CDR3 lacked stop codons and stayed in frame with V and J; all others were non-productive. CDR3 was defined according to IMGT convention as the region running from the second conserved V-encoded cysteine to the conserved J-encoded phenylalanine. The earlier analysis of roughly 590 of the donors excluded any sequence lacking an unambiguous match to a single V gene segment. In an earlier analysis of 450 to 750 of the donors, a V segment was called functional when productive rearrangements were above 56.7%, and segregating when the standard deviation between donors exceeded 5%. A statistical classification framework was built for diagnosing cytomegalovirus status from the catalog of TCR beta chain sequences. V and J gene assignment, in a later analysis, came from comparing TCR nucleotide sequences with IMGT/GENE-DB human TR gene sequences. The TCRdist pipeline was used in a later analysis to assign CDR3 sequences and most-parsimonious VDJ recombination scenarios. In a later analysis, each TCR beta chain was defined by its CDR3 amino acid sequence together with its V-gene family, and reads lacking a unique V-gene family were excluded. A later analysis removed 550 to 700 highly shared, low-generation-probability nucleotide sequences to deal with suspected cross-contamination and a sequencing artifact. For each public chain, a later analysis derived a clonal expansion index from normalized ranks of inferred template counts within each repertoire. In a later analysis, generation probabilities were computed with a VDJ recombination model fitted to out-of-frame rearrangements, and the resulting probabilities were checked against IGoR. In a later analysis, hypergeometric tests were used to score TCR-TCR, TCR-HLA and TCR-CMV co-occurrence, with a repertoire-size bias correction applied to TCR pairs. False discovery rates were estimated in a later analysis by permuting HLA or CMV assignments 20 times. A later analysis grouped co-occurring TCRs with DBSCAN, adding TCRdist sequence similarity when clustering within HLA-allele-positive subsets. Co-occurrence clustering excluded repertoires with fewer than 30,000 or more than 120,000 public chains, plus five with anomalous nucleotide sharing. TCRdb took this table from immuneACCESS and kept in-frame rearrangements with V and J called. Such tables lack part of the clones; where checked against another copy, unresolved V genes explain under half of the gap, and the rest is unexplained. For V, J and clone size, that table is used; D and trimming come from the DNA. This sample's table has entries for roughly 57,000 clones. Roughly 12% of the sample goes to the ten largest clones.

As regards this clone: Its antigen is currently not known.

General conclusions and limits of the study: Assigning TCR associations to individual alleles was difficult when HLA alleles, especially DR and DQ, strongly co-occurred. Correlated functional status among segregating V segments might be attributable to linkage disequilibrium, but an unknown experimental factor could not be ruled out. In a later genetic analysis, fewer N-insertions in productive TCRs were reported among donors in an Asian-associated ancestry cluster than the approximately 710-donor mean. A cluster of highly shared sequence variants was judged likely to be a technical artifact of the sequencing pipeline. This cohort had only TCR beta chains sequenced, and the lack of alpha or paired-chain data limited which features could be detected. Most TCR sequences were seen in very few donors, while some public TCRs were found in many individuals. For the cohort, immune exposure information was limited to CMV serostatus. Some IMGT-functional V segments, including TRBV6-2 and TRBV6-3, could not be distinguished by the 87-base-pair reads and were therefore excluded. Specific HLA alleles were associated with 16,951 TCR beta sequences at a false discovery rate of 0.05 in a later analysis. The study gave a list of 150 to 200 TCR beta chains associated with cytomegalovirus. Because counts were too low, 15 to 20 rarely observed V segments, including chromosome 9 orphons, were left out of the earlier analysis of approximately 500 of the donors. According to the authors, the approach could potentially be generalized to other disease states and immunological phenotypes. HLA typing was unavailable for some donors at each locus, so association tests used only the typed subset. According to a later analysis, TCR association rates differed among HLA loci, with DRB1 alleles showing the most associated TCRs and HLA-C alleles showing the fewest. Sequencing depth was assumed to be roughly uniform across donors in the presence/absence analyses, though that assumption may not hold. Three of the identified cytomegalovirus-associated TCR beta chains were confirmed in vitro to be specific for cytomegalovirus antigens. A further reported finding was that TCR beta sequences accurately predicted the HLA-A and HLA-B alleles for most subjects in the first cohort. In an earlier analysis of more than 500 of the donors, most TCR beta V segments appeared in productive rearrangements about 87% or about 30% of the time, broadly matching IMGT annotations. In both the original and validation cohorts, the classifier was reported to diagnose cytomegalovirus status with high specificity and sensitivity. In a later analysis, most CMV-associated TCR beta chains were found to appear HLA-restricted, with HLA associations seemingly driven largely by CMV exposure. A later analysis found that HLA-associated TCR beta chains were more clonally expanded and had lower generation probabilities than equally common non-associated chains. A later analysis reported that several top co-occurrence clusters appeared linked to parvovirus B19, influenza, CMV and Epstein-Barr virus. A later genetic analysis associated a missense DCLRE1C variant with V-gene and J-gene trimming of TCR beta chains, and an independent cohort replicated the association.

The sequence was collected from a man aged 18 to 30 in good health and CMV-seropositive. The chain is encoded by TRBV18 joined to TRBJ2-5; D gene: possibly TRBD1, on 6 matching bases. The sample was PBMCs. The DNA sequence follows: TGTGCCAGCTCACCAAAGACAGGAGGTTTAGTAGGGACCCAGTACTTC. Its translation is CASSPKTGGLVGTQYF. With the portions outside the CDR3 filled from the reference TRBV18 and TRBJ2-5 genes, the complete variable region becomes NAGVMQNPRHLVRRRGQEARLRCSPMKGHSHVYWYRQLPEEGLKFMVYLQKENIIDESGMPKERFSAEFPKEGPSILRIQQVVRGDSAAYFCASSPKTGGLVGTQYFGPGTRLLVL.